This T cell receptor (beta chain) stems from a study of identical twins. Study observations and caveats: Donors were not followed over many years; analysis was cross-sectional.

MiXCR, run by TCRdb on the 5' RACE reads, gives a single entry per CDR3 protein. Among roughly 700,000 distinct CDR3 sequences listed, 8.6% were seen once. This CDR3 spans 13 amino acids. Per germline, CDR1 MNHEY and CDR2 SVGAGI. The V gene lost 2 bases and the J gene lost 6 bases, with 11 bases spanning the gap. Note on this clonotype: Its antigen is undetermined.

These sequences were also reported in another study, on yellow fever vaccine responses in identical twins. This second report adds: Twins reportedly mounted vaccine T cell responses that seemed partly convergent, partly personalized.

This clonotype was obtained from a woman aged 18-29 years in good health. This chain connects TRBV6-5 to TRBJ2-7; D unclear. The sequenced material came from PBMCs. CDR3: CASSYEPGGEQYF. The DNA for the CDR3 is TGTGCCAGCAGTTACGAGCCTGGCGGCGAGCAGTACTTC.